The 32 T cell receptor beta chains below come from one sample, sequenced in a study of blood T cell repertoires in COVID-19. The repertoire was sequenced with immunoSEQ multiplex PCR; TCRdb's copy has only in-frame clones and lacks some. The table records about 140,000 clones, approximately 88% of them present only once. The specimen was peripheral blood. These TCRs come from a woman in her fifties or sixties with acute or convalescent COVID-19.

This chain uses TRBV18 with TRBJ1-2; a possible D gene is TRBD1 (5 bases). V lost 4 bases and J lost 1, with 13 bases in between. CDR3 length equals 15 residues. Germline CDR1 KGHSH, CDR2 LQKENI. CDR3 bases: TGTGCCAGCTCACGGGAGGGACTCCTTAACTATGGCTACACCTTC. Translation gives CASSREGLLNYGYTF.

The CDR3 DNA is TGCGCCAGCGCCGGGACAGGGGCCGTTATGAACACTGAAGCTTTCTTT. Protein sequence: CASAGTGAVMNTEAFF. The chain uses TRBV5-1 and TRBJ1-1; 10 nucleotides line up with TRBD1. V lost 7 bases and J lost 0; bases outside the gene matches: 9. The length of the CDR3 is 16 residues. Germline V gives CDR1 SGHRS, CDR2 YFSETQ.

This clone was counted once. CDR3 residues: CASSSPPGGTGGQGQYF. CDR3 in DNA: TGTGCCAGCAGCTCCCCGCCGGGCGGGACAGGGGGCCAGGGGCAGTACTTC. The V call is TRBV21-1, the J call TRBJ2-7; the table gives TRBD1 as D, unverified against the DNA. TRBV21-1 is termed a pseudogene. The CDR3 has 17 residues.

The genes are TRBV5-4 and TRBJ1-2; 7 bases align to TRBD1. CDR3 length: 15 residues. CDR1 and CDR2 from the germline V gene are SGHNT and YYREEE (reference sequence). Trimming cost V 0 bases and J 3 bases; bases outside gene matches: 5. CDR3 protein: CASSLGGQSDYGYTF. DNA for the CDR3: TGTGCCAGCAGCTTGGGGGGACAGAGCGACTATGGCTACACCTTC.

The J gene is TRBJ2-1, the V gene TRBV6-6; D is possibly TRBD2 (5 bases). V dropped 2 bases and J dropped 8 bases, with 13 bases sitting between them. The germline V gene encodes CDR1 MNHNY and CDR2 SVGAGI (reference sequence). The length of the CDR3 is 14 residues. The CDR3 region has the DNA TGTGCCAGCAGTTACCGAGATAGCGAGGATGAGCAGTTCTTC. It codes for CASSYRDSEDEQFF.

This chain links TRBV25-1 with TRBJ1-6; TRBD1 aligns across 9 bases. Germline V gene data show CDR1 as MGHDK and CDR2 as SYGVNS. This CDR3 is built from 16 residues. J gave up 10 bases and V 2 bases, and 9 bases lay outside the gene matches. This CDR3 is CASSELGTGIESPLHF. As DNA, the CDR3 is TGTGCCAGCAGTGAACTAGGGACAGGGATTGAATCACCCCTCCACTTT.

This sequence joins TRBV18 and TRBJ1-2, with TRBD1 matching over 7 bases. The J segment lost 4 bases and the V segment lost 4 bases, leaving 0 bases of the junction unmatched. Germline V lookup: CDR1 KGHSH, CDR2 LQKENI. The CDR3 covers 12 residues. The CDR3 is CASSQGAYGYTF. The CDR3 nucleotides read TGTGCCAGCTCACAGGGGGCCTATGGCTACACCTTC.

The chain joins TRBV12-3 or TRBV12-4 to TRBJ2-5; D unclear. This CDR3 contains 13 residues. V lost 2 bases and J lost 8, with 12 bases in between. CDR3 bases: TGTGCCAGCAGTTTAAACGGGTTTGCTACCCAGTACTTC. This translates into CASSLNGFATQYF.

The V call is TRBV7-9, the J call TRBJ2-3, with 13 bases fitting TRBD2. This CDR3 is built from 17 residues. With V trimmed by 0 bases and J by 2 bases, 2 bases remained unmatched. Looked up from germline, CDR1 is SEHNR and CDR2 is FQNEAQ (reference sequence). The CDR3 bases are TGTGCCAGCAGCTTAGCGGGGACTAGCGGGGTCACAGATACGCAGTATTTT. Protein sequence: CASSLAGTSGVTDTQYF. Variable domain in full (rest from reference TRBV7-9 and TRBJ2-3): DTGVSQNPRHKITKRGQNVTFRCDPISEHNRLYWYRQTLGQGPEFLTYFQNEAQLEKSRLLSDRFSAERPKGSFSTLEIQRTEQGDSAMYLCASSLAGTSGVTDTQYFGPGTRLTVL.

The chain has TRBV19 and TRBJ2-7, with D possibly being TRBD1 (6 bases). Germline loops: CDR1 LNHDA, CDR2 SQIVND (reference sequence). The CDR3 consists of 15 residues. V shed 5 bases and J shed 5 bases, with 19 bases lying between them. The CDR3 reads CASSLLSTGRHEQYF. In DNA form, the CDR3 reads TGTGCCAGTAGTCTGCTGAGTACAGGGCGCCACGAGCAGTACTTC. The variable domain in full, with the rest retrieved from reference TRBV19 and TRBJ2-7, is DGGITQSPKYLFRKEGQNVTLSCEQNLNHDAMYWYRQDPGQGLRLIYYSQIVNDFQKGDIAEGYSVSREKKESFPLTVTSAQKNPTAFYLCASSLLSTGRHEQYFGPGTRLTVT.

The gene calls are TRBV19 and TRBJ2-2, with TRBD1 as a possible D gene (5 bases). Trimming shortened V by 3 bases and J by 3 bases, and 11 bases separated the two germline ends. The germline V gene has CDR1 LNHDA and CDR2 SQIVND (reference sequence). The CDR3 extends over 15 amino acids. The CDR3 protein is CASSIRQGYTGELFF. The CDR3 DNA is TGTGCCAGTAGTATTAGGCAGGGATACACCGGGGAGCTGTTTTTT.

The chain has TRBV7-2 and TRBJ2-7, with TRBD2 matching over 14 bases. Losses at the gene ends were 1 base for V and 3 bases for J; bases not matched to a gene: 2. This CDR3 comprises 16 residues. Per germline, CDR1 SGHTA and CDR2 FQGNSA. In nucleotides, the CDR3 is TGTGCCAGCAGCTTAGAGGGGACTAGCGGGGGCTACGAGCAGTACTTC. Protein: CASSLEGTSGGYEQYF.

The rearrangement links TRBV6-4 to TRBJ1-5; maybe TRBD1 (5 bases). V lost 8 bases and J lost 4, with 18 bases in between. The CDR3 consists of 15 residues. Per the germline V gene, CDR1 is MRHNA and CDR2 is SNTAGT. This chain's CDR3 is CASSVRAGRNQPQHF. Written as DNA, the CDR3 is TGTGCCAGCTCAGTCCGGGCAGGGAGGAATCAGCCCCAGCATTTT.

The gene calls are TRBV11-2 and TRBJ2-2; D is possibly TRBD1 (5 bases). Germline-derived CDR1 and CDR2 are SGHAT and FQNNGV. Trimming cost V 2 bases and J 1 base, with 8 bases left between them. This CDR3 comprises 15 residues. The CDR3 nucleotides read TGTGCCAGCAGCTTATGGACAATGAACACCGGGGAGCTGTTTTTT. This codes for CASSLWTMNTGELFF.

This clone turned up a few times. This chain connects TRBV30 to TRBJ1-2; weak D call: TRBD1 (5 bases). The germline gives CDR1 GTSNPN, CDR2 SVGIG (reference sequence). This CDR3 is 14 amino acids long. V was shortened by 4 bases and J by 8 bases, with 20 bases between the two germline ends. The CDR3 nucleotides are TGTGCCTGGATCCCCGCGGGACCTACTGGGGGCTACACCTTC. This sequence encodes CAWIPAGPTGGYTF.

The rearrangement links TRBV5-4 to TRBJ1-1; a weak D match, TRBD1 (6 bases). V was shortened by 4 bases and J by 0 bases, with 13 bases between the two germline ends. The germline V gene has CDR1 SGHNT and CDR2 YYREEE (reference sequence). The length of the CDR3 is 15 residues. CDR3 sequence: CASSLSTGLNTEAFF. The CDR3 nucleotides read TGTGCCAGCAGCCTCTCTACAGGGTTGAACACTGAAGCTTTCTTT.

This chain links TRBV7-9 with TRBJ1-1; 8 bases line up with TRBD1. The V gene end was trimmed by 5 bases and the J gene end by 1 base; junction bases not matched to a gene: 12. The CDR3 has 17 residues. Per germline, CDR1 SEHNR and CDR2 FQNEAQ (reference sequence). CDR3 coding DNA: TGTGCCAGCAGCCCCCCACAGACGCAGGGGGCGAACACTGAAGCTTTCTTT. Its translation: CASSPPQTQGANTEAFF.

This chain links TRBV24-1 with TRBJ1-5; D is uncertain. Germline CDR1 and CDR2: KGHDR and SFDVKD. There are 18 residues in the CDR3. Trimming shortened V by 3 bases and J by 4 bases, and 21 bases separated the two germline ends. CDR3 in amino acids: CATSDNLGAGGENQPQHF. The CDR3 coding sequence is TGTGCCACCAGTGATAACTTGGGCGCCGGCGGGGAAAATCAGCCCCAGCATTTT.

CDR3 region: CASRTGAATNEKLFF. The CDR3 nucleotides read TGCGCCAGCAGGACAGGGGCCGCAACTAATGAAAAACTGTTTTTT. The chain carries TRBV10-1 and TRBJ1-4; 8 nucleotides agree with TRBD1. The germline V gene has CDR1 WNHNN and CDR2 SYGVQD (reference sequence). The junction had 3 bases not matched to a gene; V was cut back by 6 bases and J by 0 bases. This CDR3 is 15 amino acids long.

The chain is built from TRBV12-3 or TRBV12-4 and TRBJ2-7; D might be TRBD1 (5 bases). CDR3 size: 11 residues. V lost 5 bases to trimming and J lost 7 bases, with 9 bases between them. The CDR3: CASSHRQEQYF. CDR3 nucleotides: TGTGCCAGCAGTCATCGACAGGAGCAGTACTTC.

The rearrangement joins TRBV12-3 or TRBV12-4 to TRBJ1-5, with D unclear. Trimming removed 5 bases from V and 0 bases from J, with 5 bases in between. The CDR3 contains 13 residues. The CDR3 loop reads CASSTSSNQPQHF. In DNA, the CDR3 is TGTGCCAGCAGTACAAGTAGCAATCAGCCCCAGCATTTT.

The chain uses TRBV6-5 and TRBJ1-5, with 9 bases aligning to TRBD1. CDR1 and CDR2 (germline): MNHEY, SVGAGI. V lost 6 bases to trimming and J lost 6 bases; unmatched junction nucleotides: 9. This CDR3 has 15 residues. CDR3 coding DNA: TGTGCCAGCAGCGCGGGACAGGGATTTCGTCAGCCCCAGCATTTT. It codes for CASSAGQGFRQPQHF.

A few counts support this clone. The chain recombines TRBV7-2 with TRBJ1-2; D unresolved. The V end lost 2 bases, the J end lost 2 bases, and 9 bases lay between the germline ends. Germline V gene data show CDR1 as SGHTA and CDR2 as FQGNSA. The CDR3 covers 14 residues. The CDR3 nucleotides are TGTGCCAGCAGCTTATATCTTGGCAACTATGGCTACACCTTC. Amino acids: CASSLYLGNYGYTF.

The V and J genes are TRBV18 and TRBJ2-6, with 8 nucleotides matching TRBD1. The CDR3 consists of 17 residues. Germline CDR1 and CDR2: KGHSH and LQKENI. After removal of 4 bases from V and 0 bases from J, the junction contained 5 bases not matched to a gene. CDR3 protein: CASSLTGASSGANVLTF. The CDR3 DNA reads TGTGCCAGCTCACTGACAGGGGCCAGCTCTGGGGCCAACGTCCTGACTTTC.

The chain has TRBV7-9 and TRBJ2-3, with D possibly matching TRBD2 (5 bases). With 5 bases removed from V and 4 bases from J, the gap between germline ends came to 22 bases. This CDR3 is 17 amino acids long. Germline V lookup: CDR1 SEHNR, CDR2 FQNEAQ (reference sequence). CDR3 sequence reads: CASSHPPLEGSADTQYF. The CDR3 DNA sequence: TGTGCCAGCAGCCACCCTCCACTAGAAGGTTCAGCAGATACGCAGTATTTT.

The CDR3 region is CASSLLAGAITDTQYF. The CDR3 bases are TGTGCCAGTAGTCTCCTAGCGGGAGCGATCACAGATACGCAGTATTTT. J is TRBJ2-3 and V is TRBV19; TRBD2 matches at 10 bases. Per germline, CDR1 LNHDA and CDR2 SQIVND (reference sequence). V gave up 5 bases and J gave up 2 bases; unmatched junction bases: 7. This CDR3 has 16 amino acids.

This chain joins TRBV29-1 and TRBJ2-5; 15 bases align to TRBD2. The germline V gene has CDR1 SQVTM and CDR2 ANQGSEA. V was clipped by 4 bases and J by 9 bases; unmatched bases: 6. The CDR3 runs 14 residues. The CDR3 DNA follows: TGCAGCGTTGTGGGGACTAGCGGGGGGTTCCCCCAGTACTTC. It translates to CSVVGTSGGFPQYF. The full variable domain, its missing parts supplied by reference TRBV29-1 and TRBJ2-5, is SAVISQKPSRDICQRGTSLTIQCQVDSQVTMMFWYRQQPGQSLTLIATANQGSEATYESGFVIDKFPISRPNLTFSTLTVSNMSPEDSSIYLCSVVGTSGGFPQYFGPGTRLLVL.

The V call is TRBV9, the J call TRBJ2-7; TRBD1 is a possible D gene (6 bases). Germline assignment: CDR1 SGDLS and CDR2 YYNGEE. This CDR3 has 13 amino acids. Trimming removed 4 bases at V and 5 bases at J, with 13 bases between. The chain's CDR3 is CASSTRQDNEQYF. The CDR3 coding sequence is TGTGCCAGCAGCACCAGACAGGATAACGAGCAGTACTTC.

The rearrangement links TRBV3-1 (or the pseudogene TRBV3-2) to TRBJ1-2; tentatively, D is TRBD1 (5 bases). The CDR3 runs to 17 residues. Germline CDR1 is LGHDT and CDR2 is YNNKEL (reference sequence). The V end was cut by 1 base, the J end by 6 bases, with 21 bases between. This chain's CDR3 is CASSQVGGQGSSDGYTF. CDR3 sequence (DNA): TGTGCCAGCAGCCAAGTTGGGGGTCAGGGTTCTAGCGATGGCTACACCTTC.

This clone was observed once. The rearrangement links TRBV5-1 to TRBJ2-5, with TRBD1 as a possible D gene (6 bases). This CDR3 spans 14 amino acids. Trimming cost V 4 bases and J 3 bases, with 13 bases left between them. Germline-derived CDR1 and CDR2 are SGHRS and YFSETQ. CDR3 protein: CASSTGQTKETQYF. CDR3 DNA: TGCGCCAGCAGCACAGGACAGACAAAAGAGACCCAGTACTTC.

The V and J genes are TRBV19 and TRBJ2-3; TRBD1 matches 8 bases. Germline CDR1 reads LNHDA; CDR2 reads SQIVND (reference sequence). J was trimmed by 2 bases and V by 0 bases; bases with no gene match: 4. CDR3 length equals 16 residues. CDR3 amino acids: CASSIDQGAPTDTQYF. For the CDR3, the DNA is TGTGCCAGTAGTATAGACCAGGGGGCGCCCACAGATACGCAGTATTTT.

This sequence joins TRBV5-4 and TRBJ1-2; weak D call: TRBD1 (6 bases). Germline CDR1 SGHNT, CDR2 YYREEE (reference sequence). This CDR3 comprises 14 residues. V lost 6 bases, J lost 0 bases, and 12 bases lay in between. CDR3 DNA: TGTGCCAGCACCAAGGACAGTCCTAACTATGGCTACACCTTC. This gives the protein CASTKDSPNYGYTF.